The rows below give T cell receptor beta chains drawn from one sample of a study of blood T cell repertoires in COVID-19. Repertoires were generated with immunoSEQ multiplex PCR, while TCRdb's copy carries only in-frame clones and drops some. Counted here are approximately 410,000 clones, around 86% occurring once; the ten biggest clones make up under 1.5%. The material sequenced was peripheral blood. The receptors originated from a woman aged 30 to 39 with active or convalescent COVID-19. CDR3s include the opening cysteine and the closing phenylalanine or tryptophan. A D gene is named only where the DNA matches it firmly. Not every row has a clone size; where given, it reads once, few, many or a size class.

D: NA
length: 14
V: TRBV19
J: TRBJ1-1
size: once
CDR3: CASREALLNTEAFF
DNA: TGTGCCAGTCGAGAAGCCCTTCTGAACACTGAAGCTTTCTTT

D: TRBD2
length: 16
V: TRBV9
J: TRBJ2-2
size: once
CDR3: CASSVVSGGANGELFF
DNA: TGTGCCAGCAGCGTAGTTAGCGGGGGGGCCAACGGGGAGCTGTTTTTT

D: TRBD2
length: 15
V: TRBV3-1/TRBV3-2
J: TRBJ2-7
size: NA
CDR3: CASSQDLAGLWEQYF
DNA: TGTGCCAGCAGCCAAGATTTAGCGGGCCTTTGGGAGCAGTACTTC

D: TRBD1
length: 11
V: TRBV12-3/TRBV12-4
J: TRBJ1-2
size: NA
CDR3: CASSLTGASTF
DNA: TGTGCCAGCAGTTTGACAGGGGCCTCCACCTTC

D: NA
length: 14
V: TRBV2
J: TRBJ1-2
size: once
CDR3: CASSEGRESAGYTF
DNA: TGTGCCAGCAGTGAGGGCAGGGAATCCGCTGGCTACACCTTC

D: TRBD1
length: 14
V: TRBV2
J: TRBJ1-1
size: NA
CDR3: CASSGDSAYTEAFF
DNA: TGTGCCAGCAGTGGGGACAGCGCCTACACTGAAGCTTTCTTT

D: TRBD1
length: 15
V: TRBV10-2
J: TRBJ2-7
size: few
CDR3: CASSEPGTGVWEQYF
DNA: TGCGCCAGCAGTGAACCCGGGACAGGGGTCTGGGAGCAGTACTTC

D: TRBD2
length: 18
V: TRBV3-1/TRBV3-2
J: TRBJ2-3
size: NA
CDR3: CASSLGVAGGPGTDTQYF
DNA: TGTGCCAGCAGCCTAGGGGTAGCGGGGGGGCCTGGCACAGATACGCAGTATTTT

D: TRBD1
length: 16
V: TRBV6-5
J: TRBJ2-7
size: NA
CDR3: CASSSPGTGPSYEQYF
DNA: TGTGCCAGCAGTTCCCCCGGGACAGGACCCTCCTACGAGCAGTACTTC

D: NA
length: 12
V: TRBV12-3/TRBV12-4
J: TRBJ2-3
size: NA
CDR3: CASSIFENTQYF
DNA: TGTGCCAGCAGTATATTCGAGAATACGCAGTATTTT

D: NA
length: 19
V: TRBV5-4
J: TRBJ2-3
size: once
CDR3: CASSKRNLALRRLADTQYF
DNA: TGTGCCAGCAGCAAGAGAAACCTAGCGTTACGGCGGCTGGCAGATACGCAGTATTTT

D: NA
length: 15
V: TRBV19
J: TRBJ1-1
size: NA
CDR3: CASSIVGQGNTEAFF
DNA: TGTGCCAGTAGTATAGTAGGCCAGGGGAACACTGAAGCTTTCTTT

D: TRBD2
length: 16
V: TRBV5-1
J: TRBJ2-1
size: NA
CDR3: CASSPGTSGVAGEQFF
DNA: TGCGCCAGCAGCCCGGGGACTAGTGGGGTCGCTGGTGAGCAGTTCTTC

D: TRBD1
length: 14
V: TRBV10-2
J: TRBJ1-1
size: few
CDR3: CASSLQGAGTEAFF
DNA: TGCGCCAGCAGTCTACAGGGGGCTGGCACTGAAGCTTTCTTT

D: NA
length: 16
V: TRBV6-6
J: TRBJ2-7
size: NA
CDR3: CASSFRATGASYEQYF
DNA: TGTGCCAGCAGTTTCCGAGCGACAGGAGCTTCCTACGAGCAGTACTTC

D: NA
length: 12
V: TRBV24-1
J: TRBJ1-1
size: few
CDR3: CATSDGGGRAFF
DNA: TGTGCCACCAGTGATGGGGGGGGCCGAGCTTTCTTT

D: TRBD1
length: 14
V: TRBV18
J: TRBJ2-7
size: NA
CDR3: CASSQGTGGYEQYF
DNA: TGTGCCAGCTCACAAGGGACAGGGGGGTACGAGCAGTACTTC

D: TRBD2
length: 16
V: TRBV10-1
J: TRBJ2-2
size: few
CDR3: CASKTSGGPNTGELFF
DNA: TGCGCCAGCAAGACTAGCGGGGGCCCGAACACCGGGGAGCTGTTTTTT

D: TRBD1
length: 15
V: TRBV7-9
J: TRBJ2-7
size: few
CDR3: CASSPAGTGDYEQYF
DNA: TGTGCCAGCAGCCCCGCCGGGACAGGGGACTACGAGCAGTACTTC

D: NA
length: 16
V: TRBV9
J: TRBJ2-3
size: few
CDR3: CASSVNDGRRADTQYF
DNA: TGTGCCAGCAGCGTAAACGACGGGAGACGGGCAGATACGCAGTATTTT

D: TRBD2
length: 16
V: TRBV5-1
J: TRBJ2-1
size: once
CDR3: CASSLEWREPGGEQFF
DNA: TGCGCCAGCAGCTTGGAGTGGCGGGAGCCAGGAGGTGAGCAGTTCTTC

D: NA
length: 15
V: TRBV11-2
J: TRBJ1-1
size: NA
CDR3: CASSSQQGTSTEAFF
DNA: TGTGCCAGCAGCTCGCAACAGGGTACGAGCACTGAAGCTTTCTTT

D: TRBD1
length: 14
V: TRBV5-1
J: TRBJ1-2
size: NA
CDR3: CASRFGTETYGYTF
DNA: TGCGCCAGCAGATTTGGGACAGAGACCTATGGCTACACCTTC

D: TRBD2
length: 16
V: TRBV27
J: TRBJ2-7
size: NA
CDR3: CASRRTSGRPPYEQYF
DNA: TGTGCCAGCAGGAGGACTAGCGGGAGACCTCCCTACGAGCAGTACTTC

D: TRBD2
length: 16
V: TRBV6-1
J: TRBJ2-7
size: NA
CDR3: CASSEAIGRGSYEQYF
DNA: TGTGCCAGCAGTGAAGCCATTGGGAGGGGCTCCTACGAGCAGTACTTC

D: NA
length: 14
V: TRBV9
J: TRBJ1-1
size: few
CDR3: CASSVEALNTEAFF
DNA: TGTGCCAGCAGCGTAGAAGCTCTGAACACTGAAGCTTTCTTT